The 27 T cell receptor beta chains in this list originate from one sample, sequenced in a study of cytomegalovirus exposure and HLA in healthy donors. Researchers ran the PCR with 60 Vbeta and 13 Jbeta primers. The data were produced by immunoSEQ multiplex PCR, yet TCRdb's version contains in-frame clones alone and is incomplete. The sample includes 200,000 to 250,000 clones, around 89% of them seen just once. Sequences were obtained from PBMCs. Source of these receptors: a woman between 18 and 30 years old in good health and CMV-seronegative.

The chain joins TRBV4-2 to TRBJ1-4, with D perhaps matching TRBD1 (6 bases). Trimming left V 0 bases short and J 7 bases short, with 18 bases between. Germline CDR1 and CDR2: LGHNA and YNFKEQ. CDR3 length equals 17 residues. As DNA, the CDR3 is TGTGCCAGCAGCCAAGACCCCAGGGGAGGGGAGGGTGAAAAACTGTTTTTT. Translation: CASSQDPRGGEGEKLFF.

This chain links TRBV6-1 with TRBJ2-7; tentative D call: TRBD2 (6 bases). Trimming cost V 4 bases and J 7 bases, with 23 bases left between them. There are 16 residues in the CDR3. CDR1 MNHNS and CDR2 SASEGT come from the germline V gene. The CDR3 nucleotides are TGTGCCAGCAGTGGGGGGAGGACTCGCCTGGCCTGGGAGCAGTACTTC. Protein sequence: CASSGGRTRLAWEQYF.

The chain couples TRBV5-1 to TRBJ2-7; maybe TRBD2 (5 bases). The CDR3 is 16 amino acids. V was trimmed by 0 bases and J by 0 bases, leaving 13 bases between them. The germline V gene has CDR1 SGHRS and CDR2 YFSETQ. CDR3 DNA sequence: TGCGCCAGCAGCTTGGTCGGGCTTACTAGCTCCTACGAGCAGTACTTC. It encodes CASSLVGLTSSYEQYF.

This clone has a single count. The chain carries TRBV4-3 and TRBJ1-2; D not resolved. CDR3 length: 12 amino acids. V gave up 4 bases and J gave up 2 bases, with 5 bases separating them. The germline V gene has CDR1 LGHNA and CDR2 YSLEER. CDR3 DNA: TGCGCCAGCAGCCGGGCGAACTATGGCTACACCTTC. Residues: CASSRANYGYTF.

The table lists this clone with a few counts. The rearrangement uses TRBV27 and TRBJ2-2, with D possibly matching TRBD2 (5 bases). V was clipped by 10 bases and J by 4 bases, with 19 bases between them. The germline V gene has CDR1 MNHEY and CDR2 SMNVEV (reference sequence). The length of the CDR3 is 15 residues. The CDR3 loop is CATRSVGALTGELFF. The CDR3 DNA reads TGTGCCACCCGGTCGGTGGGAGCACTCACCGGGGAGCTGTTTTTT.

The chain employs TRBV11-2 and TRBJ2-1; 7 bases map to TRBD1. The trim removed 2 bases at V and 4 bases at J, leaving 8 bases unmatched. Germline V gives CDR1 SGHAT, CDR2 FQNNGV. The CDR3 is made up of 16 amino acids. Here the CDR3 reads CASSLLDRLVYNEQFF. The CDR3 bases are TGTGCCAGCAGCTTACTGGACAGGTTGGTGTACAATGAGCAGTTCTTC. Looking up the rest from reference TRBV11-2 and TRBJ2-1 gives the full variable domain: EAGVAQSPRYKIIEKRQSVAFWCNPISGHATLYWYQQILGQGPKLLIQFQNNGVVDDSQLPKDRFSAERLKGVDSTLKIQPAKLEDSAVYLCASSLLDRLVYNEQFFGPGTRLTVL.

The CDR3 coding sequence is TGTGCCAGCAGTGAAGCTTGGGTGGCAGGCGAAACCGGGGAGCTGTTTTTT. This translates into CASSEAWVAGETGELFF. The chain links TRBV2 to TRBJ2-2, with D unresolved. The germline CDR1 and CDR2 sequences are SNHLY and FYNNEI. V was shortened by 0 bases and J by 5 bases, with 16 bases between the two germline ends. The length of the CDR3 is 17 residues. Full variable domain (outside the CDR3, taken from reference TRBV2 and TRBJ2-2): EPEVTQTPSHQVTQMGQEVILRCVPISNHLYFYWYRQILGQKVEFLVSFYNNEISEKSEIFDDQFSVERPDGSNFTLKIRSTKLEDSAMYFCASSEAWVAGETGELFFGEGSRLTVL.

The rearrangement uses TRBV5-1 and TRBJ1-1, with D uncertain. The V end was cut by 1 base, the J end by 1 base, with 8 bases between. The germline gives CDR1 SGHRS, CDR2 YFSETQ. This CDR3 is 14 amino acids long. CDR3 region: CASSLIGANTEAFF. The CDR3, as DNA: TGCGCCAGCAGCTTGATAGGAGCGAACACTGAAGCTTTCTTT.

This chain connects TRBV5-1 to TRBJ1-4, with 9 nucleotides matching TRBD1. This CDR3 comprises 16 residues. V gave up 0 bases and J gave up 4 bases; unmatched junction bases: 4. The germline CDR1 and CDR2 sequences are SGHRS and YFSETQ. In DNA, the CDR3 is TGCGCCAGCAGCTTGGGACAGGGGGTTGGTAATGAAAAACTGTTTTTT. This gives the protein CASSLGQGVGNEKLFF.

The chain combines TRBV11-3 with TRBJ2-2; tentatively, D is TRBD1 (5 bases). The CDR3 is made up of 16 amino acids. V was shortened by 5 bases and J by 1 base, with 14 bases between the two germline ends. In germline, CDR1 is SGHNT, CDR2 YENEEA. In DNA form, the CDR3 reads TGTGCCAGCAGCCCCCGGTCAAGGGGGAACACCGGGGAGCTGTTTTTT. Protein: CASSPRSRGNTGELFF.

CDR3 region: CSAMRSGYTF. CDR3 bases: TGCAGTGCTATGCGTAGCGGCTACACCTTC. This sequence joins TRBV20-1 and TRBJ1-2; D ambiguous. The CDR3 extends over 10 amino acids. The V gene lost 4 bases and the J gene lost 8 bases, with 8 bases spanning the gap. The germline V gene has CDR1 DFQATT and CDR2 SNEGSKA (reference sequence).

This chain connects TRBV27 to TRBJ2-7; weak D call: TRBD1 (6 bases). The CDR3 is 15 residues long. Trimming took 5 bases from V and 3 from J, leaving 17 bases between them. The germline gives CDR1 MNHEY, CDR2 SMNVEV (reference sequence). The CDR3 coding sequence is TGTGCCAGCAGTCACCTACAGGGATTTCACTACGAGCAGTACTTC. It specifies CASSHLQGFHYEQYF.

The rearrangement uses TRBV15 and TRBJ2-2; D perhaps matches TRBD1 (6 bases). V shed 3 bases and J shed 0 bases, with 14 bases lying between them. This CDR3 has 17 residues. Germline assignment: CDR1 LNHNV and CDR2 YYDKDF (reference sequence). CDR3 protein: CATSRAYRETNTGELFF. As DNA, the CDR3 is TGTGCCACCAGCAGGGCGTACAGGGAGACGAACACCGGGGAGCTGTTTTTT.

The CDR3 nucleotides read TGCGCCAGCAGTGGATCTGACGGACAGGAGGAAAAACTGTTTTTT. Its protein product is CASSGSDGQEEKLFF. This chain joins TRBV10-1 and TRBJ1-4; 7 nucleotides agree with TRBD1. Germline loops: CDR1 WNHNN, CDR2 SYGVQD (reference sequence). The CDR3 is 15 residues long. After removal of 4 bases from V and 8 bases from J, the junction contained 10 bases not matched to a gene.

This clone was counted a few times. The chain joins TRBV2 to TRBJ2-1, with 7 bases identical to TRBD2. The CDR3 is made up of 17 amino acids. Losses at the gene ends were 4 bases for V and 2 bases for J; bases not matched to a gene: 11. Germline CDR1 is SNHLY and CDR2 is FYNNEI. The CDR3 is CASSGSGGGPPYNEQFF. CDR3 bases: TGTGCCAGCAGTGGGTCGGGGGGAGGGCCCCCCTACAATGAGCAGTTCTTC.

This chain joins TRBV5-4 and TRBJ1-2; unclear D gene. Germline assignment: CDR1 SGHNT and CDR2 YYREEE (reference sequence). Deletions cut 0 bases from V and 6 bases from J, with 12 bases between. The CDR3 is 14 residues long. The CDR3 nucleotides are TGTGCCAGCAGCTTGGCCGGGAGGCGGGATGGCTACACCTTC. It yields the protein CASSLAGRRDGYTF.

V usage is TRBV4-2 and J usage is TRBJ1-1; D possibly corresponds to TRBD1 (6 bases). V lost 4 bases to trimming and J lost 7 bases, with 16 bases between them. Germline V CDR1 and CDR2: LGHNA, YNFKEQ. CDR3 length equals 14 residues. The CDR3 sequence is CASSPKIPTGEAFF. CDR3 nucleotide sequence: TGTGCCAGCAGCCCTAAAATTCCGACAGGTGAAGCTTTCTTT.

The chain employs TRBV18 and TRBJ2-5; unclear D gene. Trimming cost V 1 base and J 0 bases, with 9 bases left between them. This CDR3 contains 15 residues. The germline CDR1 and CDR2 sequences are KGHSH and LQKENI. CDR3 sequence reads: CASSPQRTNQETQYF. DNA of the CDR3: TGTGCCAGCTCACCACAGAGAACGAACCAAGAGACCCAGTACTTC.

V and J are TRBV4-1 and TRBJ2-1, with 9 positions matching TRBD2. Germline V lookup: CDR1 MGHRA, CDR2 YSYEKL. The trim removed 1 base at V and 10 bases at J, leaving 11 bases unmatched. CDR3 size: 16 residues. The CDR3 nucleotides read TGCGCCAGCAGCCAAGTGGGCCTAGCGGGGACCCACGAGCAGTTCTTC. It codes for CASSQVGLAGTHEQFF.

V usage is TRBV4-1 and J usage is TRBJ1-2; TRBD1 agrees at 7 bases. V lost 3 bases to trimming and J lost 0 bases; unmatched junction nucleotides: 7. The CDR3 contains 16 residues. CDR1 is MGHRA and CDR2 is YSYEKL in the germline V gene. CDR3 in amino acids: CASSQTGTVTNYGYTF. DNA of the CDR3: TGCGCCAGCAGCCAGACAGGGACAGTTACTAACTATGGCTACACCTTC.

The CDR3 nucleotides read TGTGCCAGCAGTGTTAGCGGGGGGGGGACCTACAATGAGCAGTTCTTC. This gives the protein CASSVSGGGTYNEQFF. The chain combines TRBV6-1 with TRBJ2-1; TRBD2 matches 11 bases. Germline lookup yields CDR1 MNHNS and CDR2 SASEGT. CDR3 length: 16 residues. With 4 bases clipped from V and 2 bases from J, the junction kept 4 bases outside the gene matches.

The chain recombines TRBV7-2 with TRBJ1-3; D ambiguous. Trimming cost V 5 bases and J 0 bases, with 11 bases left between them. The CDR3 length is 15 residues. Germline V gene sequence: CDR1 SGHTA, CDR2 FQGNSA. CDR3: CASSRFAFSGNTIYF. CDR3 DNA: TGTGCCAGCAGCCGGTTCGCTTTCTCTGGAAACACCATATATTTT.

Worth noting for this clone: A junction boundary mismatches the germline segment, possibly from a read error. V and J are TRBV27 and TRBJ2-2, with 9 positions matching TRBD2. Germline-derived CDR1 and CDR2 are MNHEY and SMNVEV (reference sequence). There are 17 residues in the CDR3. CDR3 DNA sequence: TGTGCCAGCAGTTTACCCCGTTTGCGGGAGGGTACCGAGGAGCTGTTTTTT. Translated: CASSLPRLREGTEELFF.

V gene TRBV6-5 combines with J gene TRBJ2-7; D is possibly TRBD1 (5 bases). The CDR3 totals 14 residues. Germline V lookup: CDR1 MNHEY, CDR2 SVGAGI. The V end was cut by 2 bases, the J end by 2 bases, with 10 bases between. This chain's CDR3 is CASSYGGQAYEQYF. DNA of the CDR3: TGTGCCAGCAGTTACGGTGGACAAGCCTACGAGCAGTACTTC.

The CDR3 is CASSQSSVPSTDTQYF. The DNA of the CDR3 is TGCGCCAGCAGCCAATCTAGCGTCCCTAGCACAGATACGCAGTATTTT. The gene calls are TRBV4-1 and TRBJ2-3; the D gene is possibly TRBD2 (6 bases). Trimming removed 2 bases from V and 0 bases from J, with 12 bases in between. CDR1 is MGHRA and CDR2 is YSYEKL in the germline V gene. This CDR3 has 16 amino acids.

This chain links TRBV5-8 with TRBJ1-6, with 9 bases aligning to TRBD1. CDR1 SGHTS and CDR2 YDEGEE come from the germline V gene. Unmatched junction bases numbered 4, after V lost 2 bases and J lost 4 bases. The CDR3 loop spans 16 amino acids. The CDR3 sequence is CASSLPGTGYNSPLHF. In DNA, the CDR3 is TGTGCCAGCAGCTTACCCGGGACAGGGTATAATTCACCCCTCCACTTT.

The gene calls are TRBV7-9 and TRBJ2-1; the match to TRBD2 covers 11 bases. The CDR3 has 16 amino acids. V was clipped by 5 bases and J by 9 bases; unmatched bases: 12. The V gene's germline CDR1 is SEHNR and CDR2 FQNEAQ (reference sequence). The CDR3 region is CASSPRGSGGAVEQFF. CDR3 nucleotides: TGTGCCAGCAGCCCCCGGGGTAGCGGGGGGGCGGTTGAGCAGTTCTTC.